This T cell receptor beta chain was documented in a study of a mutant IDH1 vaccine in newly diagnosed glioma. Study-wide background: Most patients had radiochemotherapy with temozolomide before enrollment; others had one alone.

Profiling relied on immunoSEQ multiplex PCR, and the TCRdb table lists in-frame clones only, not all of them. Of roughly 32,000 clones listed, roughly 77% are singletons. Comments on this clone: Its antigen is not known.

The CDR3 runs 16 residues. The J segment lost 2 bases and the V segment lost 3 bases, leaving 7 bases of the junction unmatched. The V gene's germline CDR1 is ENHRY and CDR2 SYGVKD. The sample's time point: week 35, safety follow-up. The study gave 300 ug of mutant IDH1 20-mer peptide per vaccine dose, with topical imiquimod. Every donor had a new WHO grade 3 or 4 astrocytoma that was IDH1-mutant, with loss of nuclear ATRX. Material: PBMCs, obtained from a glioma patient whose treatment included an IDH1 peptide vaccine. This sequence originates from a man aged 35-49 years with glioma. Some clones in this sample may be carry-over from other donors' samples. The chain couples TRBV10-3 to TRBJ1-1, with 9 bases identical to TRBD1. DNA for the CDR3: TGTGCCATCAGTGAACCCGGGACAGGGTTTAACACTGAAGCTTTCTTT. It codes for CAISEPGTGFNTEAFF.